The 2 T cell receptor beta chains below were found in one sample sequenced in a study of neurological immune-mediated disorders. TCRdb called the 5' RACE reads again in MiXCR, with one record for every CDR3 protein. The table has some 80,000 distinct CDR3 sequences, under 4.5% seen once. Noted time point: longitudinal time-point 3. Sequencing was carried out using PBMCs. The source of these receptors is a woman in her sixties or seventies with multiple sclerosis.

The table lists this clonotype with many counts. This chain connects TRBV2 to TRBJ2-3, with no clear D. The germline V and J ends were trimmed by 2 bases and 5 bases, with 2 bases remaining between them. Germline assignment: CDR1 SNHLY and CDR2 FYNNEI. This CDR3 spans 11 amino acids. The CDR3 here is CASSELDTQYF. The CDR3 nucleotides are TGTGCCAGCAGTGAATTAGATACGCAGTATTTT.

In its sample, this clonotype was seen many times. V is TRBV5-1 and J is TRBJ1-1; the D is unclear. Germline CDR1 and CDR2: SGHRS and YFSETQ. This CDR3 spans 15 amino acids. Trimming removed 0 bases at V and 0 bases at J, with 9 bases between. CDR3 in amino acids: CASSLDGGLNTEAFF. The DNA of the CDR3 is TGCGCCAGCAGCTTGGATGGAGGCTTGAACACTGAAGCTTTCTTT.